Below, 9 T cell receptor beta chains from the same sample are listed, as sequenced in a study of technical replicates of blood from a handful of donors. The table came from immunoSEQ multiplex PCR; TCRdb's copy has only in-frame clones and leaves some out. Among approximately 99,000 clones listed, roughly 96% were seen once. Material for sequencing was T cells isolated from PBMCs. The origin of the receptors is a human donor in good health.

J is TRBJ2-4 and V is TRBV11-2; 8 positions agree with TRBD1. Germline assignment: CDR1 SGHAT and CDR2 FQNNGV. V trimming: 4 bases; J trimming: 5 bases; junction bases outside the gene matches: 7. The CDR3 is made up of 15 amino acids. For the CDR3, the DNA is TGTGCCAGCAGCTCTTACAGGGGGAAGGAAAACATTCAGTACTTC. It codes for CASSSYRGKENIQYF.

The V gene is TRBV6-1, the J gene TRBJ2-1; a weak D match, TRBD2 (6 bases). Germline V gives CDR1 MNHNS, CDR2 SASEGT. The CDR3 covers 15 residues. With 3 bases removed from V and 5 bases from J, the gap between germline ends came to 14 bases. The CDR3 DNA reads TGTGCCAGCAGTGAGAGAAACGGGAGAAACAATGAGCAGTTCTTC. Amino acids: CASSERNGRNNEQFF.

This clone came up a few times. The rearrangement links TRBV19 to TRBJ1-5; D is possibly TRBD1 (5 bases). CDR3 length: 16 amino acids. The V gene's germline CDR1 is LNHDA and CDR2 SQIVND (reference sequence). Trimming took 6 bases from V and 0 from J, leaving 15 bases between them. CDR3 sequence reads: CASRLSQGYSNQPQHF. In DNA form, the CDR3 reads TGTGCCAGTAGGCTATCCCAGGGCTATAGCAATCAGCCCCAGCATTTT.

The V gene is TRBV2, the J gene TRBJ2-7, with 9 bases lining up with TRBD2. The CDR3 loop spans 13 amino acids. CDR1 is SNHLY, CDR2 FYNNEI, per germline. Trimming at V came to 4 bases and at J to 2 bases, leaving 0 bases not matched to a gene. The CDR3 here is CASSGTSAYEQYF. As DNA, the CDR3 is TGTGCCAGCAGTGGGACTAGCGCCTACGAGCAGTACTTC.

This chain connects TRBV5-6 to TRBJ2-7; 7 nucleotides agree with TRBD2. In germline, CDR1 is SGHDT, CDR2 YYEEEE. The CDR3 is made up of 14 amino acids. With V trimmed by 4 bases and J by 5 bases, 9 bases remained unmatched. CDR3 residues: CASSQAGPINEQYF. The CDR3 region has the DNA TGTGCCAGCAGCCAAGCGGGACCCATCAACGAGCAGTACTTC.

The rearrangement uses TRBV10-3 and TRBJ1-1; 8 bases match TRBD1. J gave up 3 bases and V 6 bases, and 9 bases lay outside the gene matches. Germline CDR1 ENHRY, CDR2 SYGVKD. This CDR3 is built from 15 residues. CDR3 loop: CAISVMTGADTEAFF. The CDR3 nucleotides are TGTGCCATCAGCGTCATGACAGGGGCGGACACTGAAGCTTTCTTT.

This clone came up once. V is TRBV7-9 and J is TRBJ2-7, with TRBD2 identical over 7 bases. The germline V gene has CDR1 SEHNR and CDR2 FQNEAQ (reference sequence). The CDR3 totals 16 residues. V was clipped by 6 bases and J by 0 bases; unmatched bases: 11. As DNA, the CDR3 is TGTGCCAGCAGTTCCACTAGCGACCCGATCTCCTACGAGCAGTACTTC. Its translation: CASSSTSDPISYEQYF.

The CDR3 DNA is TGTGCCAGCAGTTACACCGGGACAGGGGCCTACGAGCAGTACTTC. Translation gives CASSYTGTGAYEQYF. The chain employs TRBV6-5 and TRBJ2-7; 10 bases are shared with TRBD1. V dropped 2 bases and J dropped 2; count of bases not matched to a gene: 3. CDR1 and CDR2 from the germline V gene are MNHEY and SVGAGI. The CDR3 runs 15 residues.

This CDR3 reads CASSRGDTQYF. The CDR3 nucleotides are TGTGCCAGCTCCCGGGGGGATACGCAGTATTTT. The chain recombines TRBV6-5 with TRBJ2-3; TRBD2 might be the D (6 bases). V shed 8 bases and J shed 6 bases, with 9 bases lying between them. Germline CDR1 is MNHEY and CDR2 is SVGAGI. The CDR3 spans 11 residues.